These T cell receptor beta chains were read from a single sample in a study of blood T cell repertoires in COVID-19. Only in-frame clones appear in the TCRdb table, and some are missing; sequencing was by immunoSEQ multiplex PCR. The sample yields 110,000 to 150,000 clones, 78% seen once. The sample consisted of PBMCs or T cells enriched from blood (not recorded which). The receptor set was obtained from a woman aged 45-65 years who had recovered from COVID-19. Both conserved end residues are trimmed from each CDR3. The D gene is left open where the match is weak.

D	V	CDR3
TRBD1	TRBV29-1	SVTGGRGYT
.	TRBV7-9	ASSLNSLSNYGYT
TRBD1	TRBV9	ASSVRDRTNEKLF
.	TRBV5-5	ASSPLWGPANTEAF
.	TRBV7-3	ASSLRRATNEKLF
.	TRBV18	ASSPDSGYETQY
.	TRBV2	ASSERGHSNQPQH
.	TRBV7-8	ASSHSLNYGYT
.	TRBV3-1/TRBV3-2	ASSHREPAGEQY
.	TRBV27	ASSFGFREKLF
.	TRBV6-5	ASSRTDGNQPQH
.	TRBV28	ASSSATANYGYT
.	TRBV2	ASSTYMPDTQY
.	TRBV28	ASRTNGGPSGQF
TRBD1	TRBV4-2	ASSQTQGVVGYT
TRBD1	TRBV28	ASRGDRGPTGAIQETQY
.	TRBV6-6	ASSYSGGRRTEAF
TRBD1	TRBV7-9	ASSKMTGGNTIY
TRBD1	TRBV18	ASSWTGDGEKLF
.	TRBV18	ASSPTGYGYT
TRBD2	TRBV4-1	ASSPDSSGGAEETQY
TRBD1	TRBV2	ASSKTGMMWDSGNTIY
TRBD2	TRBV10-3	AISESGGRETQY
TRBD2	TRBV7-2	ASSLRGTSGTDTQY
.	TRBV7-2	ASSLSESDTQY
.	TRBV5-1	ASKNYGGLDVGPQAEKLF
.	TRBV3-1/TRBV3-2	ASSQEGLVGAGIKETQY
.	TRBV9	ASSVAGKQRETQY
.	TRBV29-1	SVEIWREDTEAF
TRBD1	TRBV24-1	ATSAQDRGNGYT
.	TRBV12-3/TRBV12-4	ASSLADTEAF